The entry below gives a single T cell receptor beta chain sequence along with its context. Its matching antigen is unknown. With 60 Vbeta and 13 Jbeta primers, the PCR was carried out. TCRdb's copy holds only in-frame clones and misses some; the assay was immunoSEQ multiplex PCR. The sample includes about 160,000 clones, approximately 75% seen only once; the top ten take 2.2%. This CDR3 contains 14 residues. Germline V gene data show CDR1 as SGDLS and CDR2 as YYNGEE. V lost 0 bases and J 4 bases, leaving 10 bases between the germline ends. This entry comes from a study of cytomegalovirus exposure and HLA in healthy donors. Broader study findings: For most subjects, TCR beta sequences were reported to predict HLA-A and HLA-B alleles with accuracy. Some TCR beta chains (over 150 of them) were listed as cytomegalovirus-associated.

Sequencing was carried out using PBMCs. V usage is TRBV9 and J usage is TRBJ1-1; tentatively, D is TRBD1 (5 bases). The source is a man between 50 and 59 years old in good health and CMV-seropositive. The CDR3 bases are TGTGCCAGCAGCGTAGCTGGGAGGGGCACTGAAGCTTTCTTT. It encodes CASSVAGRGTEAFF.